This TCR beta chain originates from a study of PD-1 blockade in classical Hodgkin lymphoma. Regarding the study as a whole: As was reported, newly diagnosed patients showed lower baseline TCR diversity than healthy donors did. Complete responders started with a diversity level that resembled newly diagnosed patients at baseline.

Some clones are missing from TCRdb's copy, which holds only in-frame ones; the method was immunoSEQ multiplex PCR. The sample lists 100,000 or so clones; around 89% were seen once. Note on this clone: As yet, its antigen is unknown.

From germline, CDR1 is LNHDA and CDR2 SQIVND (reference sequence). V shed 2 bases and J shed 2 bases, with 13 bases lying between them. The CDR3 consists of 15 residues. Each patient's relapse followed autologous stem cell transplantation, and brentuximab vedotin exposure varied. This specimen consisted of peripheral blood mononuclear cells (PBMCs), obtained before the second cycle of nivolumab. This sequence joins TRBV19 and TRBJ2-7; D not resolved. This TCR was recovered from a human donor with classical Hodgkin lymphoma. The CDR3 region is CASSIQVGQPYEQYF. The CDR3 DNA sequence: TGTGCCAGTAGTATACAAGTTGGTCAGCCCTACGAGCAGTACTTC.